The rows below give T cell receptor beta chains drawn from one sample of a study of Ad26.COV2.S vaccination and SARS-CoV-2 variants. Sequenced by immunoSEQ multiplex PCR; TCRdb stores in-frame clones only, minus some. Of about 400,000 clones listed, approximately 90% are singletons. The material was peripheral blood, obtained in a trial of Ad26.COV2.S vaccine versus placebo. These receptors were collected from a person between 18 and 60 years old who received the Ad26.COV2.S COVID-19 vaccine or a placebo. Each CDR3 is given with its conserved first and last residue. The D gene is left open where the match is weak. Not every row has a clone size; where given, it reads once, few, many or a size class.

cdr3_nt	cdr3_aa	v_call	j_call	d_call	clone_size
TGTGCCAGCAGGCGGGACAGCAACACTGAAGCTTTCTTT	CASRRDSNTEAFF	TRBV6-6	TRBJ1-1	TRBD1	NA
TGTGCCAGCAGCTTAGCGAGGGTAGCGCCCAGCACAGATACGCAGTATTTT	CASSLARVAPSTDTQYF	TRBV11-2	TRBJ2-3	NA	NA
TGTGCCAGCAGGGACAGGGGTCCGTCCTACAATGAGCAGTTCTTC	CASRDRGPSYNEQFF	TRBV6-6	TRBJ2-1	TRBD1	NA
TGCGCCAGCAGCCAAGCAGGGGGCCTGAATTCACCCCTCCACTTT	CASSQAGGLNSPLHF	TRBV4-1	TRBJ1-6	TRBD1	NA
TGTGCCAGCAGTGAAGAGGGGAGGGAAACCCCTAGGTCACCCCTCCACTTT	CASSEEGRETPRSPLHF	TRBV6-1	TRBJ1-6	NA	once
TGTGCCATCAGTGAGAGGGGCTCCGGGTCCCACGAGCAGTACTTC	CAISERGSGSHEQYF	TRBV10-3	TRBJ2-7	NA	NA
TGTGCCAGCAGCTTAGCGGTTTGGGACAGGGGTGAAAAACTGTTTTTT	CASSLAVWDRGEKLFF	TRBV7-8	TRBJ1-4	TRBD1	NA
TGTGCCAGCAGCCAAGGTAGCGGGAGGGCCGGTCAAGAGACCCAGTACTTC	CASSQGSGRAGQETQYF	TRBV14	TRBJ2-5	TRBD2	once
TGTGCTAGTGCCTATAGCGGGAGAGGGGACAATGAGCAGTTCTTC	CASAYSGRGDNEQFF	TRBV12-5	TRBJ2-1	TRBD2	NA
TGCGCCAGCAGCTTGGAGGGGGGCACTGAAGCTTTCTTT	CASSLEGGTEAFF	TRBV5-1	TRBJ1-1	NA	NA
TGCAGTGCTAGAATAACGGAGACCCAGTACTTC	CSARITETQYF	TRBV20-1	TRBJ2-5	NA	NA
TGTGCCAGCAGCCAAGCCCCAGGGGAGAATGGCTACACCTTC	CASSQAPGENGYTF	TRBV14	TRBJ1-2	NA	NA
TGTGCCAGCAGTCATTTACTAGATCCCTCCTACGAGCAGTACTTC	CASSHLLDPSYEQYF	TRBV6-5	TRBJ2-7	NA	once
TGTGCCAGCAGTCCCTCGGAGACCTTCCGAATCCAGCCCCAGCATTTT	CASSPSETFRIQPQHF	TRBV6-2/TRBV6-3	TRBJ1-5	NA	NA
TGTGCCAGCAACACCCCGGGGCAGGTGAACTCCTATAATTCACCCCTCCACTTT	CASNTPGQVNSYNSPLHF	TRBV6-4	TRBJ1-6	NA	NA
TGTGCCAGCAGCCCTACCCCGGATGAGCAGTTCTTC	CASSPTPDEQFF	TRBV3-1/TRBV3-2	TRBJ2-1	NA	NA
TGTGCCAGCAGCTCCCAGGGGAGCGGCTACACCTTC	CASSSQGSGYTF	TRBV7-6	TRBJ1-2	NA	NA
TGTGCCAGCAGCTTAGTAAGGACAGGGGGAGAAAAACTGTTTTTT	CASSLVRTGGEKLFF	TRBV7-9	TRBJ1-4	TRBD1	NA
TGTGCCAGCTCACCCCCTAGGCAGCTTTCCTACAATGAGCAGTTCTTC	CASSPPRQLSYNEQFF	TRBV18	TRBJ2-1	NA	NA
TGCGCCAGCAGCCTCGGGACTCAAGAGACCCAGTACTTC	CASSLGTQETQYF	TRBV5-1	TRBJ2-5	NA	NA
TGTGCCAGTAGTATAATTGGGAACACTGAAGCTTTCTTT	CASSIIGNTEAFF	TRBV19	TRBJ1-1	NA	NA
TGTGCCAGCAGCGCGGGACAGGGGGATGGGCAGTACTTC	CASSAGQGDGQYF	TRBV9	TRBJ2-7	TRBD1	NA
TGCGCCAGCAGCCTGAGCTCCTACAATGAGCAGTTCTTC	CASSLSSYNEQFF	TRBV5-1	TRBJ2-1	NA	NA
TGTGCCCGGGACAGCCAGAACACTGAAGCTTTCTTT	CARDSQNTEAFF	TRBV30	TRBJ1-1	TRBD1	NA
TGTGCCAGCAGTGAAGGATTCGGGCCGGTGGGGACTGAGCAGTTCTTC	CASSEGFGPVGTEQFF	TRBV6-1	TRBJ2-1	NA	once
TGTGCCAGCAGCCCCTCGGGAGCGGGAGGGAGCGAGCAGTACTTC	CASSPSGAGGSEQYF	TRBV9	TRBJ2-7	TRBD2	NA
TGTGCCTGGAACGGAGGTGTCGGTCACAATGAGCAGTTCTTC	CAWNGGVGHNEQFF	TRBV30	TRBJ2-1	NA	NA
TGCAGTGCTATTTCAGGGGGCGAGCAGTACTTC	CSAISGGEQYF	TRBV20-1	TRBJ2-7	TRBD1	NA
TGTGCCAGCAGTTTACAGGGGGCAAAGGAAAAACTGTTTTTT	CASSLQGAKEKLFF	TRBV27	TRBJ1-4	TRBD1	once
TGTGCCAGCAGCAGACAGGGGGCAAACTACAATGAGCAGTTCTTC	CASSRQGANYNEQFF	TRBV27	TRBJ2-1	TRBD1	once
TGTGCCAGCAGTCTTCACATTACCGGGACTAGCGGGAATAGTGAGCAGTTCTTC	CASSLHITGTSGNSEQFF	TRBV2	TRBJ2-1	TRBD2	NA
TGTGCCAGCAGCTGGTCAGCGGGAGGTACAGATACGCAGTATTTT	CASSWSAGGTDTQYF	TRBV6-5	TRBJ2-3	TRBD2	NA
TGTGCCAGCAGTCCCTGGGGGGGCAATGAGCAGTTCTTC	CASSPWGGNEQFF	TRBV6-2/TRBV6-3	TRBJ2-1	TRBD2	NA